A selection of T cell receptor beta chains follows, all from one sample in a study of neurological immune-mediated disorders. A single record per CDR3 protein comes from TCRdb applying MiXCR to the 5' RACE reads. The sample carries fewer than 75,000 distinct CDR3 sequences, around 3.3% recorded once. The specimen sequenced was PBMCs. These TCRs come from a man in his forties or fifties with multiple sclerosis. CDR3s include the opening cysteine and the closing phenylalanine or tryptophan. A D gene is named only where the DNA matches it firmly. Clone size is stated in some rows and not others, as once, few, many or a class when expanded.

clone size	V gene	J gene	D gene	CDR3 protein	CDR3 DNA
many	TRBV4-1	TRBJ2-1	.	CASSPEPGNYNEQFF	TGCGCCAGCAGCCCTGAACCAGGGAATTACAATGAGCAGTTCTTC
many	TRBV4-2	TRBJ2-2	TRBD2	CASSRSGLAGVELFF	TGTGCCAGCAGCCGCTCTGGACTAGCGGGAGTCGAGCTGTTTTTT
many	TRBV10-3	TRBJ1-2	TRBD1	CAISDEGTAYGYTF	TGTGCCATCAGTGACGAAGGGACAGCCTATGGCTACACCTTC
many	TRBV20-1	TRBJ2-3	.	CSAPCGTSTDTQYF	TGCAGTGCTCCCTGCGGGACTAGCACAGATACGCAGTATTTT
few	TRBV14	TRBJ2-3	.	CASSQERFGGRPEDTQYF	TGTGCCAGCAGCCAGGAGAGGTTCGGTGGGAGGCCGGAAGATACGCAGTATTTT
many	TRBV27	TRBJ2-7	.	CASSFKAHSSYEQYF	TGTGCCAGCAGTTTCAAGGCCCACAGCTCCTACGAGCAGTACTTC
many	TRBV5-1	TRBJ2-1	.	CASSLKRGDLGHEQFF	TGCGCCAGCAGCTTGAAAAGGGGCGATCTTGGCCATGAGCAGTTCTTC
many	TRBV5-1	TRBJ1-4	TRBD1	CASKQGQTNEKLFF	TGCGCCAGCAAACAGGGACAGACGAATGAAAAACTGTTTTTT
.	TRBV25-1	TRBJ1-2	TRBD1	CASSAWTGGGYGYTF	TGTGCCAGCAGTGCCTGGACAGGGGGGGGCTATGGCTACACCTTC
many	TRBV12-5	TRBJ2-1	TRBD2	CASRSLSQGGNEQFF	TGTGCTAGTCGCTCGTTAAGTCAGGGAGGGAATGAGCAGTTCTTC
many	TRBV6-5	TRBJ2-1	.	CASSYGGRNNEQFF	TGTGCCAGCAGTTATGGGGGAAGAAACAATGAGCAGTTCTTC
many	TRBV6-1	TRBJ2-3	TRBD2	CASSGTSGGIDTQYF	TGTGCCAGCAGTGGGACTAGCGGGGGAATAGATACGCAGTATTTT
many	TRBV4-2	TRBJ2-7	.	CASSHPALATYEQYF	TGTGCCAGCAGCCACCCCGCGCTCGCTACCTACGAGCAGTACTTC
many	TRBV6-5	TRBJ1-5	.	CASSLQAGFGQPQHF	TGTGCCAGCAGCCTCCAAGCGGGGTTCGGCCAGCCCCAGCATTTT
few	TRBV15	TRBJ1-3	.	CATSSHSGDTGNNIYF	TGTGCCACCAGCAGCCATTCCGGGGATACTGGAAACAACATATATTTT
many	TRBV5-1	TRBJ2-3	TRBD2	CASSLAGNTDTQYF	TGCGCCAGCAGTCTAGCGGGCAACACAGATACGCAGTATTTT
many	TRBV7-8	TRBJ1-2	.	CASSLVVRTNYGYTF	TGTGCCAGCAGCTTAGTAGTGCGAACTAACTATGGCTACACCTTC
many	TRBV7-9	TRBJ1-2	.	CASSLPSYGYTF	TGTGCCAGCAGCTTACCCTCCTATGGCTACACCTTC
many	TRBV5-6	TRBJ2-2	TRBD2	CASSLGLAGGPGELFF	TGTGCCAGCAGCTTGGGACTAGCGGGGGGGCCCGGGGAGCTGTTTTTT
many	TRBV24-1	TRBJ2-5	.	CATRAGTAQETQYF	TGTGCCACCAGGGCCGGGACGGCTCAAGAGACCCAGTACTTC
many	TRBV29-1	TRBJ2-4	.	CSAGLAKNIQYF	TGCAGCGCCGGTCTAGCCAAAAACATTCAGTACTTC
many	TRBV7-3	TRBJ2-2	.	CASKRGPGGGTGELFF	TGTGCCTCGAAGAGGGGCCCCGGCGGAGGCACCGGGGAGCTGTTTTTT
.	TRBV7-9	TRBJ2-7	.	CARSLSGSYEQYF	TGTGCCAGAAGCTTATCGGGGTCCTACGAGCAGTACTTC
many	TRBV3-1	TRBJ1-1	.	CASSQDEGYTEAFF	TGTGCCAGCAGCCAAGATGAGGGATACACTGAAGCTTTCTTT
many	TRBV7-8	TRBJ1-1	.	CASSLALTGSGGAFF	TGTGCCAGCAGCTTAGCGCTAACAGGGTCAGGAGGAGCTTTCTTT
many	TRBV27	TRBJ1-2	TRBD1	CASSPGGGGFYGYTF	TGTGCCAGCAGTCCCGGCGGAGGGGGCTTCTATGGCTACACCTTC
few	TRBV4-2	TRBJ1-4	TRBD1	CASSLGQRNEKLFF	TGTGCCAGCAGCCTGGGACAGAGAAATGAAAAACTGTTTTTT
many	TRBV6-5	TRBJ1-5	TRBD1	CASSRQGLYSNQPQHF	TGTGCCAGCAGCCGACAGGGCCTATATAGCAATCAGCCCCAGCATTTT
many	TRBV12-3/TRBV12-4	TRBJ1-4	.	CASSLRSASAENEKLFF	TGTGCCAGCAGTTTACGGTCAGCTTCGGCAGAAAATGAAAAACTGTTTTTT
many	TRBV7-3	TRBJ2-3	.	CASSLNTGDTQYF	TGTGCCAGCAGCTTAAATACGGGTGATACGCAGTATTTT
many	TRBV5-6	TRBJ2-3	.	CASSLEAADTQYF	TGTGCCAGCAGCTTGGAGGCCGCAGATACGCAGTATTTT
many	TRBV3-1	TRBJ1-1	.	CASSHDGQGRGLAFF	TGTGCCAGCAGCCACGACGGACAAGGAAGGGGGTTAGCTTTCTTT
many	TRBV5-5	TRBJ2-3	TRBD2	CASSTGTSGGADTQYF	TGTGCCAGCAGCACCGGGACTAGCGGGGGGGCGGATACGCAGTATTTT
many	TRBV5-1	TRBJ1-1	.	CASQEGGTTSNTEAFF	TGCGCCAGCCAAGAGGGAGGGACAACATCGAACACTGAAGCTTTCTTT
many	TRBV6-1	TRBJ2-1	.	CASTPRESEQFF	TGTGCCAGCACCCCGAGGGAGAGTGAGCAGTTCTTC
many	TRBV5-1	TRBJ1-6	.	CASSLDGGTYGSPLHF	TGCGCCAGCAGCTTGGACGGCGGGACATATGGCTCACCCCTCCACTTT
many	TRBV6-5	TRBJ2-7	TRBD2	CASSYSSGSSYEQYF	TGTGCCAGCAGTTACTCTAGCGGGAGCTCCTACGAGCAGTACTTC
many	TRBV4-2	TRBJ1-3	.	CASSPGGWPLYF	TGTGCCAGCAGCCCGGGGGGTTGGCCGCTATATTTT
many	TRBV20-1	TRBJ1-2	.	CSARSGTYGYTF	TGCAGTGCTAGATCCGGGACCTATGGCTACACCTTC
few	TRBV29-1	TRBJ2-5	.	CSSRRGNVGLNEETQYF	TGCAGCTCTCGTCGGGGGAATGTTGGGCTTAACGAAGAGACCCAGTACTTC
many	TRBV29-1	TRBJ1-2	TRBD1	CSVLGQGAGYGYTF	TGCAGCGTTCTCGGACAGGGGGCTGGGTATGGCTACACCTTC
many	TRBV7-2	TRBJ2-1	.	CASLGGVVYNEQFF	TGTGCCAGCCTGGGGGGAGTGGTCTACAATGAGCAGTTCTTC
many	TRBV3-1	TRBJ2-3	TRBD2	CASSHGGAYDTQYF	TGTGCCAGCAGCCACGGGGGGGCTTACGATACGCAGTATTTT
many	TRBV7-6	TRBJ2-7	TRBD2	CASSLAASGASYEQYF	TGTGCCAGCAGCTTAGCTGCTAGCGGGGCCTCCTACGAGCAGTACTTC
many	TRBV5-1	TRBJ2-3	TRBD2	CASSLGTLAGGHADTQYF	TGCGCCAGCAGCTTGGGAACCCTAGCGGGGGGCCATGCAGATACGCAGTATTTT
many	TRBV6-2/TRBV6-3	TRBJ1-5	.	CASSLRGQPQHF	TGTGCCAGCAGCCTAAGGGGTCAGCCCCAGCATTTT